A single T cell receptor beta chain is shown here with its context. Cells designated naive CD8 were CD45RO-negative and were positively selected for CCR7, with terminally differentiated effector memory CD45RA+ cells excluded. The CDR3 loop spans 16 amino acids. Germline V CDR1 and CDR2: MNHEY, SMNVEV (reference sequence). V was shortened by 0 bases and J by 0 bases, with 12 bases between the two germline ends. This record comes from a study of shared clonotypes between healthy human individuals. The data were produced by immunoSEQ multiplex PCR, yet TCRdb's version contains in-frame clones alone and is incomplete. The table records 1.5 million to 2.5 million clones, about 95% of them present only once.

This chain uses TRBV27 with TRBJ2-7; D uncertain. This TCR was recovered from a young man in good health. The sequencing input was naive CD8+ T cells sorted from blood. The CDR3 sequence is CASSLSLGRLSYEQYF. CDR3 sequence (DNA): TGTGCCAGCAGTTTATCTCTCGGCAGGCTCTCCTACGAGCAGTACTTC.